This T cell receptor beta chain was documented in a study of blood T cell repertoires in COVID-19. Study context: The analysed material was cDNA or gDNA that came from T cells, B-cell-depleted T cells, or PBMCs.

The CDR3 contains 17 residues. Germline CDR1 SEHNR, CDR2 FQNEAQ (reference sequence). V lost 1 base, J lost 2 bases, and 15 bases lay in between. Sequencing used immunoSEQ multiplex PCR; TCRdb keeps in-frame clones, though not all of them. The profile shows 250,000 or so clones, roughly 80% of them singletons. The sequencing input was peripheral blood. This TCR was recovered from a woman under 30 with acute or convalescent COVID-19. This chain joins TRBV7-9 and TRBJ1-5, with D perhaps matching TRBD1 (5 bases). CDR3 nucleotides: TGTGCCAGCAGCTTAGGATGGGGGGAAGGTGGCAATCAGCCCCAGCATTTT. Protein product: CASSLGWGEGGNQPQHF.